This T cell receptor beta chain was documented in a study of glioma-infiltrating T cells after dendritic cell vaccination (dated by TCRdb to the mid-2010s). With respect to the entire study: A cohort of roughly 15 glioblastoma patients from Phase I and II dendritic cell vaccination trials was included, of whom 9 were newly diagnosed and 6 had recurrent disease. Between about 2002 and 2013, the patients were given dendritic cell vaccination pulsed with autologous tumor lysate. The vaccine consisted of monocyte-derived dendritic cells cultured less than 9 days with IL-4 and GM-CSF, then pulsed overnight with autologous tumor lysate. Patients received three intradermal dendritic cell vaccine injections at biweekly intervals in the arm below the axilla. In glioblastoma patients vaccinated with dendritic cells, deep sequencing of TCR beta CDR3 regions served to measure the amount of tumor-infiltrating lymphocytes and to compare repertoires between tumor and blood. Survival after dendritic cell vaccination was correlated with TCR sequencing metrics, such as TIL content and the overlap between tumor and blood repertoires. The investigation overall reported the following: No direct relationship between TCR clonality and survival was found, suggesting a diverse polyclonal response may matter. After dendritic cell vaccination, a higher estimated pretreatment TIL content predicted longer time to progression and overall survival. The cohort was small and heterogeneous, and full blood and tumor sets were available for few patients, with initial-recurrent tumor pairs available for even fewer patients. The TCR overlap response model with three groups was called speculative and said to need prospective validation.

TCRB CDR3 regions were amplified from 2 to 2.5 ug genomic DNA, or all available DNA if less, using the immunoSEQ assay. Multiplex PCR used 60 forward primers for TCR V beta segments and 13 reverse primers for J beta segments. To estimate reads per starting template, synthetic control templates were spiked into each sample at limiting dilution. Sequencing produced 87 bp reads on the Illumina HiSeq System. The paper's data handling went like this. PCR and sequencing errors were removed by a nearest neighbor algorithm that merged closely related sequences. TCR overlap was defined as the percentage of unique tumor TCR beta sequences that were also present in the same patient's peripheral blood. TCRdb mirrors the immuneACCESS table, restricted to in-frame sequences. Some clones are absent from its copies; in checked studies, under half trace to an unresolved V gene, and the reason for the others is unknown. That table furnishes V, J and clone size, whereas the DNA furnished D and trimming. This sample is represented by around 32,000 clones; around nine tenths of them were singletons. The top ten clones comprise roughly 2% of the sample.

V is trimmed back by 7 bases and J by 3 bases, and the junction contains 7 bases that no gene match accounts for. The CDR3 covers 15 residues, taking in both the cysteine and the phenylalanine. Just CDR3 DNA is preserved here, 45 bases in frame from base 1. The germline V gene gives CDR1 as LGHNA and CDR2 as YNFKEQ. Patients were selected on the basis of adequate residual fresh-frozen tumor tissue and more than two years of available survival data. None of the glioblastoma patients carried an isocitrate dehydrogenase mutation, although molecular status otherwise varied. PBMC were collected before vaccination, two weeks after the third vaccination, and at tumor progression if tumor progression occurred. Genomic DNA was extracted with the Qiagen DNeasy Blood extraction Kit. On this clone: No cognate antigen has been identified for it. One base away there is no much larger clone; base qualities are not given.

Rearrangement joined TRBV4-2 to TRBJ2-7; 12 bases in the junction line up with TRBD2. Sample: blood, taken before dendritic cell vaccination. This receptor was identified in a human donor with glioblastoma. The nucleotide sequence reads TGTGCCAGCAAGTCCGGACTAGCGGGGCTCTACGAGCAGTACTTC. The encoded protein is CASKSGLAGLYEQYF.